These 20 T cell receptor beta chains share one sample of origin, sequenced in a study of T cells in Graves' hyperthyroidism and ophthalmopathy. TCR beta CDR3 regions were amplified from RNA transcripts. Researchers ran a first-round RT-PCR on the TCR CDR3 using the HTBI primer set. TCRdb passed the multiplex PCR reads through MiXCR, listing each CDR3 protein once. The sample lists 500,000 to 750,000 distinct CDR3 sequences, over 12% occurring once. Input material: blood. The receptor source for this set is a young woman with Graves' ophthalmopathy.

The chain uses TRBV25-1 and TRBJ2-1; 14 bases are shared with TRBD2. Germline loops: CDR1 MGHDK, CDR2 SYGVNS. CDR3 size: 15 residues. The ends lost 5 bases at V and 9 bases at J; junction bases unmatched: 6. The CDR3: CASSTTGTSGGEQFF. The CDR3 DNA reads as TGTGCCAGCAGTACCACCGGGACTAGCGGGGGTGAGCAGTTCTTC. Supplemented by reference TRBV25-1 and TRBJ2-1, the full variable domain reads EADIYQTPRYLVIGTGKKITLECSQTMGHDKMYWYQQDPGMELHLIHYSYGVNSTEKGDLSSESTVSRIRTEHFPLTLESARPSHTSQYLCASSTTGTSGGEQFFGPGTRLTVL.

Many counts were recorded for this clonotype. The chain combines TRBV2 with TRBJ2-5, with 15 bases aligning to TRBD2. This CDR3 contains 18 residues. Unmatched junction bases numbered 6, after V lost 3 bases and J lost 1 base. Germline-derived CDR1 and CDR2 are SNHLY and FYNNEI. The CDR3, as DNA: TGTGCCAGCAGTGATCCGGGACTAGCGGGAGGAAGCCAAGAGACCCAGTACTTC. Translating it yields CASSDPGLAGGSQETQYF.

This clonotype was observed many times. The chain links TRBV12-3 or TRBV12-4 to TRBJ1-5, with 9 positions matching TRBD1. J gave up 5 bases and V 5 bases, and 10 bases lay outside the gene matches. This CDR3 has 16 residues. The CDR3 here is CASSGRTGVMDQPQHF. CDR3 bases: TGTGCCAGCAGTGGGAGGACAGGGGTAATGGATCAGCCCCAGCATTTT.

The CDR3 here is CATSRELAGGPGEQFF. CDR3 DNA sequence: TGTGCCACCAGCAGAGAACTAGCGGGAGGGCCGGGTGAGCAGTTCTTC. The chain has TRBV15 and TRBJ2-1; 13 positions agree with TRBD2. The CDR3 is 16 amino acids. The V segment lost 0 bases and the J segment 9 bases; nucleotides outside the gene matches: 5. Germline assignment: CDR1 LNHNV and CDR2 YYDKDF (reference sequence).

The chain joins TRBV6-1 to TRBJ2-1; 9 positions agree with TRBD2. The J call may be wrong; the DNA end is better matched by TRBJ2-7. CDR3 length: 16 amino acids. In germline, CDR1 is MNHNS, CDR2 SASEGT. CDR3 sequence reads: CASSFTIAGALDEQYF. The CDR3, as DNA: TGTGCCAGCAGTTTTACAATAGCGGGAGCGCTTGATGAGCAGTACTTC.

Turning to this clonotype: Since a much larger clone is just one base distant, this may be a read error. The chain combines TRBV29-1 with TRBJ2-3, with 8 bases that match TRBD1. Germline V CDR1 and CDR2: SQVTM, ANQGSEA. This CDR3 region has 16 residues. V lost 5 bases, J lost 1 base, and 11 bases stayed unmatched. CDR3 in amino acids: CSVFKNSGQGTDTQYF. For the CDR3, the DNA is TGCAGCGTTTTTAAAAATTCGGGACAGGGCACAGATACGCAGTATTTT.

This clonotype was observed at least ten times. The chain carries TRBV6-1 and TRBJ2-7, with D possibly matching TRBD1 (6 bases). Germline assignment: CDR1 MNHNS and CDR2 SASEGT. CDR3 size: 14 residues. V was trimmed by 7 bases and J by 3 bases, leaving 16 bases between them. The CDR3 DNA reads as TGTGCCAGCACCTTGGACAGCTCGGACTACGAGCAGTACTTC. Its protein is CASTLDSSDYEQYF.

This clonotype was found a few times. V gene TRBV25-1 combines with J gene TRBJ1-4; 7 nucleotides agree with TRBD1. The trim removed 3 bases at V and 7 bases at J, leaving 5 bases unmatched. The CDR3 sequence is 14 residues long. Germline CDR1 reads MGHDK; CDR2 reads SYGVNS. The CDR3 nucleotides are TGTGCCAGCAGTGACAAGGGGGCGCGTGAAAAACTGTTTTTT. Amino acids: CASSDKGAREKLFF.

This clonotype occurred a few times. The chain combines TRBV3-1 with TRBJ1-5; D is undetermined. CDR1 and CDR2 (germline): LGHDT, YNNKEL (reference sequence). V lost 1 base, J lost 1 base, and 11 bases lay in between. The CDR3 has 16 amino acids. The CDR3: CASSQAGLGSNQPQHF. The CDR3 DNA is TGTGCCAGCAGCCAAGCTGGACTGGGGAGCAATCAGCCCCAGCATTTT.

This clonotype has ten or more counts. This chain links TRBV12-3 or TRBV12-4 with TRBJ2-4; D is unresolved. V was clipped by 6 bases and J by 5 bases, with 20 bases between them. The CDR3 covers 16 residues. The CDR3 nucleotides read TGTGCCAGCAGCCTAAGGGCAGCTATTAGCCAAAACATTCAGTACTTC. Encoded protein: CASSLRAAISQNIQYF.

Remarks on this clonotype: A much larger clone lies a single base off, so this may be a read error. This rearrangement joins TRBV7-3 to TRBJ1-3; a possible D gene is TRBD1 (5 bases). This CDR3 spans 16 amino acids. V was shortened by 5 bases and J by 3 bases, with 17 bases between the two germline ends. Germline V CDR1 and CDR2: SGHTA, FQGTGA. DNA of the CDR3: TGTGCCAGCAGCCCCTCGGTGGGGGGAAATGGAAACACCATATATTTT. Its protein is CASSPSVGGNGNTIYF.

This clonotype has more than one count but fewer than ten. J is TRBJ1-5 and V is TRBV6-6, with D uncertain. V shed 0 bases and J shed 1 base, with 7 bases lying between them. The germline gives CDR1 MNHNY, CDR2 SVGAGI (reference sequence). This CDR3 region has 15 residues. The chain's CDR3 is CASSYSEKSNQPQHF. The CDR3 bases are TGTGCCAGCAGTTACTCTGAGAAGAGCAATCAGCCCCAGCATTTT.

This clonotype was recorded many times. This sequence joins TRBV7-2 and TRBJ2-2, with a tentative D call TRBD2 (5 bases). The CDR3 extends over 16 amino acids. Germline CDR1 and CDR2: SGHTA and FQGNSA. V lost 5 bases to trimming and J lost 5 bases, with 18 bases between them. The CDR3: CASSESDFLGTGELFF. Here the CDR3 DNA reads TGTGCCAGCAGCGAATCGGACTTCTTAGGGACCGGGGAGCTGTTTTTT.

The J gene is TRBJ1-5, the V gene TRBV29-1; D might be TRBD1 (5 bases). V was cut by 6 bases and J by 9 bases, with 18 bases left in between. The CDR3 covers 13 residues. CDR1 SQVTM and CDR2 ANQGSEA come from the germline V gene. This CDR3 is CSVKLGTAGPQHF. CDR3 DNA sequence: TGCAGCGTGAAACTAGGGACGGCGGGGCCCCAGCATTTT.

This chain uses TRBV24-1 with TRBJ2-7; maybe TRBD2 (5 bases). Germline lookup yields CDR1 KGHDR and CDR2 SFDVKD. This CDR3 has 14 amino acids. Trimming removed 3 bases from V and 0 bases from J, with 8 bases in between. CDR3 sequence reads: CATSDHGNSYEQYF. Written as DNA, the CDR3 is TGTGCCACCAGTGATCACGGGAACTCCTACGAGCAGTACTTC.

The chain employs TRBV27 and TRBJ1-5; TRBD1 aligns across 10 bases. Per germline, CDR1 MNHEY and CDR2 SMNVEV (reference sequence). The CDR3 is made up of 15 amino acids. Losses at the gene ends were 6 bases for V and 6 bases for J; bases not matched to a gene: 8. CDR3 DNA sequence: TGTGCCAGCAGGCTCCCGGGACAGGGGTCTCAGCCCCAGCATTTT. This gives the protein CASRLPGQGSQPQHF.

This clonotype appeared many times. The chain couples TRBV4-3 to TRBJ2-3, with D unclear. Germline V gene sequence: CDR1 LGHNA, CDR2 YSLEER. CDR3 length equals 14 residues. Trimming cost V 4 bases and J 2 bases, with 10 bases left between them. CDR3 in amino acids: CASSLNRFTDTQYF. CDR3 in DNA: TGCGCCAGCAGCCTCAACAGATTCACAGATACGCAGTATTTT.

CDR3 protein: CSTYSNLAGGPGNIQYF. CDR3 DNA: TGCAGTACCTATTCCAATCTAGCGGGAGGGCCCGGGAACATTCAGTACTTC. J is TRBJ2-4 and V is TRBV20-1; TRBD2 aligns across 12 bases. Trimming cost V 8 bases and J 7 bases; bases outside gene matches: 18. Germline CDR1 is DFQATT and CDR2 is SNEGSKA (reference sequence). This CDR3 is built from 17 residues.

This rearrangement joins TRBV11-2 to TRBJ2-5; the D is unclear. V was cut by 3 bases and J by 1 base, with 12 bases left in between. Germline V lookup: CDR1 SGHAT, CDR2 FQNNGV. The CDR3 runs to 15 residues. CDR3 DNA: TGTGCCAGCAGCTTGGGATTTGTCAGCCAAGAGACCCAGTACTTC. Translating gives CASSLGFVSQETQYF.

The chain carries TRBV5-1 and TRBJ1-2; TRBD1 matches 7 bases. Germline-derived CDR1 and CDR2 are SGHRS and YFSETQ. This CDR3 has 16 residues. Germline trimming cut 0 bases from V and 1 base from J; bases unmatched to any gene: 6. CDR3 coding DNA: TGCGCCAGCAGCTTGGTGGGACAGCGAGTTAACTATGGCTACACCTTC. It specifies CASSLVGQRVNYGYTF.